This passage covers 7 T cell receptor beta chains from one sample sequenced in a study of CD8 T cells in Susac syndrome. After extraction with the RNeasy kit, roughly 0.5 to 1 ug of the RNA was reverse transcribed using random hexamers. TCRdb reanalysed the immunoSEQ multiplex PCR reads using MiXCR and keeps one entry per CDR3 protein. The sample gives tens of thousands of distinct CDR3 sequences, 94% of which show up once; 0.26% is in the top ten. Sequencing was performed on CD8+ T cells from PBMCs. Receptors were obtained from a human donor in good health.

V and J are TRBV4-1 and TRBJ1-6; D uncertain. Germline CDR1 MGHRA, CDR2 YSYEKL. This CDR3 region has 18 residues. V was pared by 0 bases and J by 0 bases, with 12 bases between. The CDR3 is CASSQDPGPPSYNSPLHF. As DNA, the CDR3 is TGCGCCAGCAGCCAAGATCCCGGCCCACCCTCCTATAATTCACCCCTCCACTTT.

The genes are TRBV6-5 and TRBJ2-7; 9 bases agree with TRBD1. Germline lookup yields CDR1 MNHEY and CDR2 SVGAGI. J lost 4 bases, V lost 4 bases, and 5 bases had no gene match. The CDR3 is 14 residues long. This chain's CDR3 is CASSFTQGAYEQYF. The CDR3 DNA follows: TGTGCCAGCAGTTTTACACAGGGGGCGTACGAGCAGTACTTC.

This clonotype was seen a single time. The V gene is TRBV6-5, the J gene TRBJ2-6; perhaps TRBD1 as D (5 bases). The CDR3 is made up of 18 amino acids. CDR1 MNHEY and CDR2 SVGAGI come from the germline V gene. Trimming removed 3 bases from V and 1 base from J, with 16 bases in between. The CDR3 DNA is TGTGCCAGCAGTTATGGGGCAGTTGTCGGATCTGGGGCCAACGTCCTGACTTTC. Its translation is CASSYGAVVGSGANVLTF.

CDR3 DNA: TGTGCCAGCAGATCCGGGTTGGAAAACATTCAGTACTTC. Translated, it gives CASRSGLENIQYF. The chain uses TRBV27 and TRBJ2-4; no clear D gene. The V gene lost 6 bases and the J gene lost 5 bases, with 11 bases spanning the gap. The CDR3 loop spans 13 amino acids. Germline values: CDR1 MNHEY, CDR2 SMNVEV (reference sequence).

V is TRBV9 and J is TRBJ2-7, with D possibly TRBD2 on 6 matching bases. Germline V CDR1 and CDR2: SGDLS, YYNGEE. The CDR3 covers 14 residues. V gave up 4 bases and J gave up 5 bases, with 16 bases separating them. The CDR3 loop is CASSSRGGSDEQYF. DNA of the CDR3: TGTGCCAGCAGCTCCCGCGGAGGGTCCGACGAGCAGTACTTC. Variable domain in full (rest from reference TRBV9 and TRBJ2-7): DSGVTQTPKHLITATGQRVTLRCSPRSGDLSVYWYQQSLDQGLQFLIQYYNGEERAKGNILERFSAQQFPDLHSELNLSSLELGDSALYFCASSSRGGSDEQYFGPGTRLTVT.

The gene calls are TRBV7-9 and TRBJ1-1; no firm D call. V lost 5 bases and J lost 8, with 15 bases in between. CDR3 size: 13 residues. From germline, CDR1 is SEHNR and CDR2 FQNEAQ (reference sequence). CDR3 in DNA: TGTGCCAGCAGCCCCGCGTTATCTACAGAAGCTTTCTTT. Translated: CASSPALSTEAFF.

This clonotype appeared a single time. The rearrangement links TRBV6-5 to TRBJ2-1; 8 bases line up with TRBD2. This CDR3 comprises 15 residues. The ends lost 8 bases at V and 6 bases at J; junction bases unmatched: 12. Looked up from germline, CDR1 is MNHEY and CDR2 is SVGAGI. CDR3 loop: CASGSRLALVNEQFF. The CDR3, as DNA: TGTGCCAGCGGGAGTAGACTAGCGCTCGTCAATGAGCAGTTCTTC.